The rows below give T cell receptor beta chains drawn from one sample of a study of T cells in Graves' hyperthyroidism and ophthalmopathy. A single record per CDR3 protein comes from TCRdb applying MiXCR to the multiplex PCR reads. This sample carries about half a million distinct CDR3 sequences, roughly 21% of them seen once, and the ten largest clones take about half. Sequenced material: blood. All receptors derive from a man in his forties with Graves' ophthalmopathy. The CDR3 runs from the conserved cysteine through the conserved F or W. The order of the fields is CDR3 DNA, CDR3 protein, J gene, D gene, V gene, clone size. The D gene is left open where the match is weak. Some rows mark clone size as missing; the rest say once, few, many or name a class of expanded clone.

CDR3 DNA: TGTGCCAGCAGCTTAGATCTAGCGGGAGACGGCGAGCAGTACTTC; CDR3 protein: CASSLDLAGDGEQYF; J gene: TRBJ2-7; D gene: TRBD2; V gene: TRBV11-2; clone size: few
CDR3 DNA: TGTGCCAGCAGCTTAGGGGGGATCGGGGAGCTGTTTTTT; CDR3 protein: CASSLGGIGELFF; J gene: TRBJ2-2; D gene: NA; V gene: TRBV7-6; clone size: many
CDR3 DNA: TGTGCCTGGAGCGAGGGACTAGCGGGGGATACGCAGTATTTT; CDR3 protein: CAWSEGLAGDTQYF; J gene: TRBJ2-3; D gene: TRBD2; V gene: TRBV30; clone size: NA
CDR3 DNA: TGCAGTGCTAGGGACAGGGCCGATCAGCCCCAGCATTTT; CDR3 protein: CSARDRADQPQHF; J gene: TRBJ1-5; D gene: TRBD1; V gene: TRBV20-1; clone size: few
CDR3 DNA: TGCAGTGCTGCTGCTAAACAGGGTCGGGCCAACGTCCTGACTTTC; CDR3 protein: CSAAAKQGRANVLTF; J gene: TRBJ2-6; D gene: NA; V gene: TRBV20-1; clone size: few
CDR3 DNA: TGTGCCAGCTCTGATCTAACTAATGAAAAACTGTTTTTT; CDR3 protein: CASSDLTNEKLFF; J gene: TRBJ1-4; D gene: NA; V gene: TRBV6-1; clone size: NA
CDR3 DNA: TGTGCCAGCAGTTCCGCACAGGACAGGGGGGGTCAGCCCCAGCATTTT; CDR3 protein: CASSSAQDRGGQPQHF; J gene: TRBJ1-5; D gene: TRBD1; V gene: TRBV6-9; clone size: many
CDR3 DNA: TGCAGTGCTAGTATGGGACTAGCGGGGGACAATGAGCAGTTCTTC; CDR3 protein: CSASMGLAGDNEQFF; J gene: TRBJ2-1; D gene: TRBD2; V gene: TRBV20-1; clone size: many
CDR3 DNA: TGCAGTGCTCGGACAGGGGCCTGGCAGTTCTTC; CDR3 protein: CSARTGAWQFF; J gene: TRBJ2-1; D gene: TRBD1; V gene: TRBV20-1; clone size: few
CDR3 DNA: TGTGCCAGCAGCCAGAGTTCTTATACGCAGTATTTT; CDR3 protein: CASSQSSYTQYF; J gene: TRBJ2-3; D gene: NA; V gene: TRBV3-1; clone size: NA
CDR3 DNA: TGTGCCAGCAGTTACTCCCTCACCACAGATACGCAGTATTTT; CDR3 protein: CASSYSLTTDTQYF; J gene: TRBJ2-3; D gene: NA; V gene: TRBV6-5; clone size: few
CDR3 DNA: TGCGCCAGCAGCCCCAATCACAACAGGGGTGCGGGGACTGAAGCTTTCTTT; CDR3 protein: CASSPNHNRGAGTEAFF; J gene: TRBJ1-1; D gene: TRBD1; V gene: TRBV4-1; clone size: few
CDR3 DNA: TGTGCCAGCAGCCCTGGGGGCGGGGGGGGCTACAATGAGCAGTTCTTC; CDR3 protein: CASSPGGGGGYNEQFF; J gene: TRBJ2-1; D gene: TRBD2; V gene: TRBV7-2; clone size: many
CDR3 DNA: TGCAGTGCTAGTACGCCGTATGGCTACACCTTC; CDR3 protein: CSASTPYGYTF; J gene: TRBJ1-2; D gene: NA; V gene: TRBV20-1; clone size: few
CDR3 DNA: TGCGCCAGCAGCCCCGGGACAGCCTCTGGGGCCAACGTCCTGACTTTC; CDR3 protein: CASSPGTASGANVLTF; J gene: TRBJ2-6; D gene: TRBD1; V gene: TRBV5-1; clone size: few
CDR3 DNA: TGTGCCAGCAGCGCGGACAGGGGGCCTTGGAATGAGCAGTTCTTC; CDR3 protein: CASSADRGPWNEQFF; J gene: TRBJ2-1; D gene: TRBD1; V gene: TRBV11-2; clone size: many
CDR3 DNA: TGCAGTGCGTTCAAGGGGGATGGGGCTGAAGCTTTCTTT; CDR3 protein: CSAFKGDGAEAFF; J gene: TRBJ1-1; D gene: NA; V gene: TRBV20-1; clone size: many
CDR3 DNA: TGTGCCAGCTCACCACCGGAACGGAGCGCTTTCTTT; CDR3 protein: CASSPPERSAFF; J gene: TRBJ1-1; D gene: NA; V gene: TRBV18; clone size: many
CDR3 DNA: TGCGCCAGCAGCTTGGCGGTGGGTGGGACTACCCTGAAGCAGTACTTC; CDR3 protein: CASSLAVGGTTLKQYF; J gene: TRBJ2-7; D gene: TRBD2; V gene: TRBV5-1; clone size: NA
CDR3 DNA: TGTGCCAGCAGTCGACTAGCGGTCAAGGGGGATACGCAGTATTTT; CDR3 protein: CASSRLAVKGDTQYF; J gene: TRBJ2-3; D gene: TRBD2; V gene: TRBV27; clone size: many
CDR3 DNA: TGTGCCAGCAGCTTAGTCCGGGTGTCGGCCTACAATGAGCAGTTCTTC; CDR3 protein: CASSLVRVSAYNEQFF; J gene: TRBJ2-1; D gene: NA; V gene: TRBV11-2; clone size: few
CDR3 DNA: TGCGCCAGCAGCGCGGGCACAGGGAACGGGGAGCTGTTTTTT; CDR3 protein: CASSAGTGNGELFF; J gene: TRBJ2-2; D gene: NA; V gene: TRBV5-1; clone size: few
CDR3 DNA: TGTGCCAGCTCACCGACGACAGGGGCGCGCACTGAAGCTTTCTTT; CDR3 protein: CASSPTTGARTEAFF; J gene: TRBJ1-1; D gene: TRBD1; V gene: TRBV18; clone size: NA
CDR3 DNA: TGTGCCAGCAGCCAATCCGGGACAGGGAACACTGAAGCTTTCTTT; CDR3 protein: CASSQSGTGNTEAFF; J gene: TRBJ1-1; D gene: TRBD1; V gene: TRBV5-6; clone size: NA
CDR3 DNA: TGTGCCTGGAGTGGGCTGAGGATGAACACTGAAGCTTTCTTT; CDR3 protein: CAWSGLRMNTEAFF; J gene: TRBJ1-1; D gene: NA; V gene: TRBV30; clone size: few
CDR3 DNA: TGTGCCAGCAGTGAAGTCCAGGGCGGCGATACGCAGTATTTT; CDR3 protein: CASSEVQGGDTQYF; J gene: TRBJ2-3; D gene: NA; V gene: TRBV2; clone size: many
CDR3 DNA: TGTGCCAGCAGCATAAGACAGGCCACCTACGAGCAGTACTTC; CDR3 protein: CASSIRQATYEQYF; J gene: TRBJ2-7; D gene: NA; V gene: TRBV5-6; clone size: few
CDR3 DNA: TGTGCCAGCAGTGCCGGACCCTACACCGGGGAGCTGTTTTTT; CDR3 protein: CASSAGPYTGELFF; J gene: TRBJ2-2; D gene: NA; V gene: TRBV2; clone size: many
CDR3 DNA: TGTGCCTGGAGTGTGGCCTCCTACAATGAGCAGTTCTTC; CDR3 protein: CAWSVASYNEQFF; J gene: TRBJ2-1; D gene: NA; V gene: TRBV30; clone size: many
CDR3 DNA: TGCAGTGCTAGAGCACAACCCGGCGTAGGAGCAGAGCCCTACGAGCAGTACTTC; CDR3 protein: CSARAQPGVGAEPYEQYF; J gene: TRBJ2-7; D gene: NA; V gene: TRBV20-1; clone size: NA
CDR3 DNA: TGTGCCAGCAGCCCCAGGGGGCTTGGGATATACGAGCAGTACTTC; CDR3 protein: CASSPRGLGIYEQYF; J gene: TRBJ2-7; D gene: TRBD1; V gene: TRBV7-6; clone size: NA
CDR3 DNA: TGTGCCACCAGTGGGTCGGGACAGGGTTTAGATGAGCAGTTCTTC; CDR3 protein: CATSGSGQGLDEQFF; J gene: TRBJ2-1; D gene: TRBD1; V gene: TRBV24-1; clone size: few
CDR3 DNA: TGCAGTGCTAGAGATCTGCTAGCGGGATTAGATGCAGATACGCAGTATTTT; CDR3 protein: CSARDLLAGLDADTQYF; J gene: TRBJ2-3; D gene: TRBD2; V gene: TRBV20-1; clone size: few
CDR3 DNA: TGCGCCAGCAGTGTGGGCATCTCCCAGGGGGGCTACACCTTC; CDR3 protein: CASSVGISQGGYTF; J gene: TRBJ1-2; D gene: NA; V gene: TRBV10-2; clone size: NA
CDR3 DNA: TGTGCCAGTAGGGCGATACGAGACCGGACTAACTATGGCTACACCTTC; CDR3 protein: CASRAIRDRTNYGYTF; J gene: TRBJ1-2; D gene: NA; V gene: TRBV19; clone size: few
CDR3 DNA: TGCAGCGCTAGCCCGGGACTAGCGAGCCACGAGCAGTACTTC; CDR3 protein: CSASPGLASHEQYF; J gene: TRBJ2-7; D gene: TRBD2; V gene: TRBV29-1; clone size: few
CDR3 DNA: TGTGCCAGCAGCTCTTCAGGGCTACCCTACAATGAGCAGTTCTTC; CDR3 protein: CASSSSGLPYNEQFF; J gene: TRBJ2-1; D gene: NA; V gene: TRBV7-8; clone size: few
CDR3 DNA: TGCAGCGTCGCACTTACCCACATTGAGCAGTTCTTC; CDR3 protein: CSVALTHIEQFF; J gene: TRBJ2-1; D gene: NA; V gene: TRBV29-1; clone size: NA
CDR3 DNA: TGTGCCAGCAGTTTATCCGACAGCTCTCAGGATGGCTACACCTTC; CDR3 protein: CASSLSDSSQDGYTF; J gene: TRBJ1-2; D gene: NA; V gene: TRBV12-3/TRBV12-4; clone size: NA
CDR3 DNA: TGTGCCAGCAGCTTAGTTGGTAGCGGGAGCACAGATACGCAGTATTTT; CDR3 protein: CASSLVGSGSTDTQYF; J gene: TRBJ2-3; D gene: TRBD2; V gene: TRBV7-2; clone size: many
CDR3 DNA: TGTGCCAGCAGCTTAAGGGGGACTAGCGGTCTTGGAAGTACGCAGTATTTT; CDR3 protein: CASSLRGTSGLGSTQYF; J gene: TRBJ2-3; D gene: TRBD2; V gene: TRBV7-2; clone size: few
CDR3 DNA: TGTGCCAGCAGTGAAACGAGGGTTAGCAATCAGCCCCAGCATTTT; CDR3 protein: CASSETRVSNQPQHF; J gene: TRBJ1-5; D gene: NA; V gene: TRBV2; clone size: many
CDR3 DNA: TGTGCCAGCAAAAATACCGGGGCCAACGTCCTGACTTTC; CDR3 protein: CASKNTGANVLTF; J gene: TRBJ2-6; D gene: NA; V gene: TRBV12-3/TRBV12-4; clone size: many
CDR3 DNA: TGTGCCAGTAGTACCTACCTTAGGGGTCAGCCCCAGCATTTT; CDR3 protein: CASSTYLRGQPQHF; J gene: TRBJ1-5; D gene: NA; V gene: TRBV19; clone size: few
CDR3 DNA: TGTGCCAGCAGAGGGACAGTTTGGCCCCAGCATTTT; CDR3 protein: CASRGTVWPQHF; J gene: TRBJ1-5; D gene: TRBD1; V gene: TRBV6-2/TRBV6-3; clone size: few
CDR3 DNA: TGCAGCGTTGGACATATGGGAGGGGGGACCCAGTACTTC; CDR3 protein: CSVGHMGGGTQYF; J gene: TRBJ2-5; D gene: NA; V gene: TRBV29-1; clone size: many
CDR3 DNA: TGTGCCAGCTCACCAGTGGGGGCCAGGCAGCCCCAGCATTTT; CDR3 protein: CASSPVGARQPQHF; J gene: TRBJ1-5; D gene: NA; V gene: TRBV18; clone size: NA
CDR3 DNA: TGCGCCAGCAGCCAAGATCTCGGCGTTGAGACCCAGTACTTC; CDR3 protein: CASSQDLGVETQYF; J gene: TRBJ2-5; D gene: NA; V gene: TRBV4-3; clone size: NA
CDR3 DNA: TGTGCCAGCAGATTACGGACAGGGGGCGCGAGGGAGACCCAGTACTTC; CDR3 protein: CASRLRTGGARETQYF; J gene: TRBJ2-5; D gene: TRBD1; V gene: TRBV6-1; clone size: many
CDR3 DNA: TGTGCCAGCAGTTACATGGGCAACCACAATGAGCAGTTCTTC; CDR3 protein: CASSYMGNHNEQFF; J gene: TRBJ2-1; D gene: NA; V gene: TRBV6-2/TRBV6-3; clone size: few
CDR3 DNA: TGTGCCAGCAGCCAAGGAGTGGATACGCAGTATTTT; CDR3 protein: CASSQGVDTQYF; J gene: TRBJ2-3; D gene: NA; V gene: TRBV7-2; clone size: many
CDR3 DNA: TGTGCCAGCAGATCAGACGACTCCTACGAGCAGTACTTC; CDR3 protein: CASRSDDSYEQYF; J gene: TRBJ2-7; D gene: NA; V gene: TRBV5-5; clone size: many
CDR3 DNA: TGTGCCAGCAGTTTATCAGGGGGTTTGGGAGGCCTTAATTCACCCCTCCACTTT; CDR3 protein: CASSLSGGLGGLNSPLHF; J gene: TRBJ1-6; D gene: TRBD1; V gene: TRBV12-3/TRBV12-4; clone size: NA
CDR3 DNA: TGTGCCAGCAGCCCCCTGCGGCTGACCTCCTACGAGCAGTACTTC; CDR3 protein: CASSPLRLTSYEQYF; J gene: TRBJ2-7; D gene: NA; V gene: TRBV7-9; clone size: few
CDR3 DNA: TGTGCCAGCAGAGAGGAAGGGGGCTCCTACAATGAGCAGTTCTTC; CDR3 protein: CASREEGGSYNEQFF; J gene: TRBJ2-1; D gene: NA; V gene: TRBV27; clone size: many
CDR3 DNA: TGTGCCAGCACGGGACAGGGAGTTGCCGGGGAGACCCAGTACTTC; CDR3 protein: CASTGQGVAGETQYF; J gene: TRBJ2-5; D gene: TRBD1; V gene: TRBV2; clone size: many
CDR3 DNA: TGTGCCAGCTCACCACCGAATGCCGCTGAAGCTTTCTTT; CDR3 protein: CASSPPNAAEAFF; J gene: TRBJ1-1; D gene: NA; V gene: TRBV18; clone size: many
CDR3 DNA: TGCAGTGCTAGGGACAGAGTCTACGAGCAGTACTTC; CDR3 protein: CSARDRVYEQYF; J gene: TRBJ2-7; D gene: NA; V gene: TRBV20-1; clone size: few
CDR3 DNA: TGTGCCAGCAGTTACTGGGCGGCCAGGAAGGAGACCCAGTACTTC; CDR3 protein: CASSYWAARKETQYF; J gene: TRBJ2-5; D gene: NA; V gene: TRBV6-2/TRBV6-3; clone size: NA